Listed below are T cell receptor beta chains from one sample, sequenced in a study of cytomegalovirus exposure and HLA in healthy donors. Only in-frame clones appear in the TCRdb table, and some are missing; sequencing was by immunoSEQ multiplex PCR. In total, the table holds some 84,000 clones. The sample was PBMCs. The receptors here all came from a man between 45 and 60 years old in good health and CMV-seronegative. CDR3s include the opening cysteine and the closing phenylalanine or tryptophan. A D gene is named only where the DNA matches it firmly.

v_gene	d_gene	j_gene	CDR3nt	CDR3aa
TRBV28	TRBD1	TRBJ2-7	TGTGCCAGCACGGACAGGTTCTACGAGCAGTACTTC	CASTDRFYEQYF
TRBV7-6	NA	TRBJ2-1	TGTGCCAGCAGCCCCGCGAGGGGGATCGGTGAGCAGTTCTTC	CASSPARGIGEQFF
TRBV7-8	TRBD1	TRBJ1-4	TGTGCCAGCAGCCTACCAGGACAGGGGGCGCGAGGCGGCGCGCGGTTGTTTTTT	CASSLPGQGARGGARLFF
TRBV10-2	NA	TRBJ1-1	TGCGCCAGCAGTGTTGCACTTAACACTGAAGCTTTCTTT	CASSVALNTEAFF
TRBV28	TRBD1	TRBJ1-6	TGTGCCAGCAGTTTCGACCCGGGGACAGAGAAAGGTTCACCCCTCCACTTT	CASSFDPGTEKGSPLHF
TRBV27	NA	TRBJ1-2	TGTGCCAGCAGTTTATATACGGAGGGTTTGAACCTCTATGGCTACACCTTC	CASSLYTEGLNLYGYTF
TRBV2	NA	TRBJ2-7	TGTGCCAGCAAGCGGGACACTTCCTACGAGCAGTACTTC	CASKRDTSYEQYF
TRBV10-3	TRBD2	TRBJ2-2	TGTGCCATCAGAGGACTAGCGGGCATCGGGGAGCTGTTTTTT	CAIRGLAGIGELFF
TRBV5-1	NA	TRBJ1-1	TGCGCCAGCAGCTTGGGCACAGGGATGACTGAAGCTTTCTTT	CASSLGTGMTEAFF
TRBV18	NA	TRBJ2-5	TGTGCCAGCTCACCACCGTCCTCAATTCGGGGCCAGTACTTC	CASSPPSSIRGQYF
TRBV6-6	TRBD2	TRBJ2-1	TGTGCCAGCAGACTAGCGGGGGGGGATGAGCAGTTCTTC	CASRLAGGDEQFF
TRBV15	NA	TRBJ1-1	TGTGCCACCAGCAGTGAGACGGGAAACACTGAAGCTTTCTTT	CATSSETGNTEAFF
TRBV6-5	TRBD1	TRBJ1-5	TGTGCCAGCAGTTACAGCGGACAGGGCAATCAGCCCCAGCATTTT	CASSYSGQGNQPQHF
TRBV28	NA	TRBJ1-4	TGTGCCAGCAGTTTTGTGGGGCGGAGTAATGAAAAACTGTTTTTT	CASSFVGRSNEKLFF
TRBV5-1	TRBD2	TRBJ2-5	TGCGCCAGCAGCTGGACGTCTAGCGGGGGAGAGACCCAGTACTTC	CASSWTSSGGETQYF
TRBV19	NA	TRBJ2-7	TGTGCCAGTAGGGGCGACGGTTACGAGCAGTACTTC	CASRGDGYEQYF
TRBV4-2	TRBD1	TRBJ1-5	TGTGCCAGCAGCCAAGATCAGGGGGCGATTCAGCCCCAGCATTTT	CASSQDQGAIQPQHF
TRBV4-2	TRBD1	TRBJ1-5	TGTGCCAGCAGCCAAGCTGTTGGACAGGGCCTTAATCAGCCCCAGCATTTT	CASSQAVGQGLNQPQHF
TRBV10-2	NA	TRBJ1-1	TGCGCCAGCAGTCCAGGAGGCCCTAACACTGAAGCTTTCTTT	CASSPGGPNTEAFF
TRBV29-1	NA	TRBJ1-1	TGCAGCACATCCAGGGGGAACACTGAAGCTTTCTTT	CSTSRGNTEAFF
TRBV6-1	TRBD1	TRBJ1-1	TGTGCCAGCAGTGAGAACAGGGGCTACACTGAAGCTTTCTTT	CASSENRGYTEAFF
TRBV18	NA	TRBJ2-4	TGTGCCAGCTCACCACAAGGGGACATTCAGTACTTC	CASSPQGDIQYF
TRBV5-4	TRBD1	TRBJ2-7	TGTGCCAGCAGCCGACAGGGGGTCTACGAGCAGTACTTC	CASSRQGVYEQYF
TRBV27	NA	TRBJ1-4	TGTGCCAGCAGTACAGGGTTTGGGGAACTGTTTTTT	CASSTGFGELFF
TRBV10-3	NA	TRBJ1-1	TGTGCCATCAGGGTTGATATCTACAGAGAGAACACTGAAGCTTTCTTT	CAIRVDIYRENTEAFF
TRBV7-8	TRBD1	TRBJ1-1	TGTGCCAGCAGCTTACGACCGACAGGGGGCCGCACTGAAGCTTTCTTT	CASSLRPTGGRTEAFF
TRBV7-9	TRBD2	TRBJ2-7	TGTGCCAGCAGCTTAGGGGGAGGGAGGGTGTATTCCTACGAGCAGTACTTC	CASSLGGGRVYSYEQYF
TRBV7-9	NA	TRBJ2-7	TGTGCCAGCACTACACCAGGTTTCTCCTACGAGCAGTACTTC	CASTTPGFSYEQYF
TRBV10-3	NA	TRBJ1-1	TGTGCCATCAGTGAGTTCCAGGGGTCGTCCACTGAAGCTTTCTTT	CAISEFQGSSTEAFF
TRBV10-3	TRBD1	TRBJ2-6	TGTGCCATCATGGGACAGAACTCTGGGGCCAACGTCCTGACTTTC	CAIMGQNSGANVLTF
TRBV9	NA	TRBJ2-6	TGTGCCAGCAGCGGGAGGCTAGGGAGCTCTGGGGCCAACGTCCTGACTTTC	CASSGRLGSSGANVLTF
TRBV2	NA	TRBJ2-5	TGTGCCAGCAGTGGTTTGGTAGGGACTGAGACCCAGTACTTC	CASSGLVGTETQYF
TRBV6-5	NA	TRBJ1-2	TGTGCCAGCAGTTACTTTTCTAACGGGGGTCTTGATGGCTACACCTTC	CASSYFSNGGLDGYTF
TRBV5-1	TRBD1	TRBJ2-7	TGCGCCAGCAGCTCACGACAGGGTCGCGCCTACGAGCAGTACTTC	CASSSRQGRAYEQYF
TRBV9	NA	TRBJ2-2	TGTGCCAGCAGCGTAGAAGCCTTACCAGCGGCCGGGGAGCTGTTTTTT	CASSVEALPAAGELFF
TRBV2	TRBD1	TRBJ2-7	TGTGCCAGCAGGTTGGACAGGGGTTTCTACGAGCAGTACTTC	CASRLDRGFYEQYF
TRBV4-3	TRBD2	TRBJ2-3	TGCGCCAGCAGCCGCGTTCTGGCGGGGGGCTTAGTTCGCACAGATACGCAGTATTTT	CASSRVLAGGLVRTDTQYF
TRBV11-2	TRBD1	TRBJ2-7	TGTGCCAGCAGCTTAGGGACAGGGTTCGACGAGCAGTACTTC	CASSLGTGFDEQYF
TRBV10-2	NA	TRBJ1-2	TGCGCCAGCACCGGGACATCCAGCTATGGCTACACCTTC	CASTGTSSYGYTF
TRBV10-3	NA	TRBJ1-1	TGTGCCATCAGTGAGTGGGGGCAGGACACTGAAGCTTTCTTT	CAISEWGQDTEAFF
TRBV6-5	NA	TRBJ1-4	TGTGCCAGCAAAACCAGGGCTATTAATGAAAAACTGTTTTTT	CASKTRAINEKLFF
TRBV5-1	TRBD1	TRBJ2-7	TGCGCCAGCAGCCAGGACAGGGGCGGAGGCGAGCAGTACTTC	CASSQDRGGGEQYF
TRBV1	NA	TRBJ1-3	TGCACCAGCAGCCTCACAGGGACAGAAGGAAACACCATATATTTT	CTSSLTGTEGNTIYF
TRBV5-4	TRBD2	TRBJ2-7	TGTGCCAGCAGCTTGAAGGGAGGGGACTACGAGCAGTACTTC	CASSLKGGDYEQYF
TRBV6-5	NA	TRBJ2-7	TGTGCCAGCAGTTACTCGATAACAGGCGAGCGCTACGAGCAGTACTTC	CASSYSITGERYEQYF
TRBV28	TRBD1	TRBJ1-1	TGTGCCAGCAGGAATAACAGGGGCCAAAAAAACACTGAAGCTTTCTTT	CASRNNRGQKNTEAFF
TRBV9	NA	TRBJ2-1	TGTGCCAGCAGCGCCGGAGGGGCCCTAGTAACTGAGCAGTTCTTC	CASSAGGALVTEQFF
TRBV18	NA	TRBJ2-1	TGTGCCAGCTCACGCAGACAGGATGAGCAGTTCTTC	CASSRRQDEQFF
TRBV29-1	TRBD1	TRBJ1-1	TGCAGCGTGGTGGGACAGATGAACACTGAAGCTTTCTTT	CSVVGQMNTEAFF
TRBV9	NA	TRBJ1-6	TGTGCCAGCAGCTTGGGGGAGGCGCGGTCACCCCTCCACTTT	CASSLGEARSPLHF
TRBV13	NA	TRBJ2-7	TGTGCCAGCAGCACCAAACAGGGCTCGGTAGACGAGCAGTACTTC	CASSTKQGSVDEQYF
TRBV11-1	NA	TRBJ1-1	TGTGCCAGCACATTCAGGGTAGGGACTGAAGCTTTCTTT	CASTFRVGTEAFF
TRBV19	TRBD1	TRBJ2-7	TGTGCCAGTAGTGTGCGACAGGGGGCGCGGTACGAGCAGTACTTC	CASSVRQGARYEQYF
TRBV5-8	TRBD1	TRBJ1-2	TGTGCCAGCAGCTGGACCGGGACAGGGTCAATTCTGTTAAACTATGGCTACACCTTC	CASSWTGTGSILLNYGYTF